These 13 T cell receptor beta chains share one sample of origin, sequenced in a study of T cell repertoires in cytomegalovirus infection. These receptors' antigens are unknown. TCRdb reanalysed the reads using MiXCR and keeps one entry per CDR3 protein. The sample lists about a million distinct CDR3 sequences, around 32% occurring once. This specimen consisted of cultured CD8+ T cells from PBMCs, obtained from culture after CMV antigen stimulation. The source is a human donor in good health (CMV status not recorded). Some clones in this sample may be carry-over from other donors' samples.

Only a few counts were recorded for this clonotype. This chain connects TRBV6-2 or TRBV6-3 to TRBJ2-5; 10 nucleotides agree with TRBD1. The V gene end was trimmed by 2 bases and the J gene end by 1 base; junction bases not matched to a gene: 13. This CDR3 region has 19 residues. Germline CDR1 reads MNHEY; CDR2 reads SVGEGT. The CDR3 sequence: CASSYLPVPGQGTQETQYF. Here the CDR3 DNA reads TGTGCCAGCAGTTACCTTCCTGTCCCGGGACAGGGGACCCAAGAGACCCAGTACTTC.

For this clonotype: One end of the junction varies from germline; a read error may be responsible. The rearrangement links TRBV29-1 to TRBJ2-4, with TRBD1 matching over 10 bases. Germline V gives CDR1 SQVTM, CDR2 ANQGSEA. This CDR3 spans 12 amino acids. The CDR3 nucleotides are TGCAGCGTAACTCCCGATGGGGGACAGGGGAACTTC. This codes for CSVTPDGGQGNF.

This clonotype was recorded at least ten times. The J gene is TRBJ2-5, the V gene TRBV12-3 or TRBV12-4, with TRBD2 matching 7 bases. The CDR3 has 16 residues. The trim removed 6 bases at V and 4 bases at J, leaving 14 bases unmatched. The CDR3 protein is CASSPLRWPGGETQYF. The CDR3 DNA reads as TGTGCCAGCAGCCCCCTTCGATGGCCGGGGGGAGAGACCCAGTACTTC.

This rearrangement joins TRBV27 to TRBJ1-1; D uncertain. V lost 3 bases to trimming and J lost 2 bases, with 10 bases between them. From germline, CDR1 is MNHEY and CDR2 SMNVEV (reference sequence). CDR3 size: 14 residues. DNA for the CDR3: TGTGCCAGCAGTTTTAAGACCCTTAACACTGAAGCTTTCTTT. As protein: CASSFKTLNTEAFF.

The chain uses TRBV19 and TRBJ1-5; the D gene is possibly TRBD1 (5 bases). CDR1 and CDR2 (germline): LNHDA, SQIVND (reference sequence). The CDR3 is made up of 15 amino acids. The V end lost 6 bases, the J end lost 1 base, and 13 bases lay between the germline ends. The CDR3 reads CASRLAGLSNQPQHF. In nucleotides, the CDR3 is TGTGCCAGTAGATTAGCGGGACTCAGCAATCAGCCCCAGCATTTT.

This clonotype was recorded at least ten times. The V and J genes are TRBV7-2 and TRBJ1-2; the D gene is possibly TRBD1 (6 bases). The CDR3 consists of 14 residues. Per the germline V gene, CDR1 is SGHTA and CDR2 is FQGNSA. V was pared by 4 bases and J by 8 bases, with 17 bases between. The CDR3 nucleotides read TGTGCCAGCAGCTCCGGCGCGGGGGCAGAAGGCTACACCTTC. It specifies CASSSGAGAEGYTF.

This clonotype appeared a few times. The chain recombines TRBV6-6 with TRBJ1-2, with D tentatively TRBD1 (5 bases). The V end was cut by 6 bases, the J end by 0 bases, with 14 bases between. Per germline, CDR1 MNHNY and CDR2 SVGAGI (reference sequence). The CDR3 spans 15 residues. The CDR3 DNA reads as TGTGCCAGCAGCGAAAAGGGGAAGTCTAACTATGGCTACACCTTC. This sequence encodes CASSEKGKSNYGYTF.

This clonotype showed up many times. The chain carries TRBV12-3 or TRBV12-4 and TRBJ1-5; D call uncertain. V gave up 4 bases and J gave up 3 bases, with 13 bases separating them. The CDR3 length is 15 residues. The CDR3 protein is CASSSGLQPNQPQHF. The CDR3 DNA follows: TGTGCCAGCAGTTCCGGCTTACAGCCCAATCAGCCCCAGCATTTT.

This clonotype showed up just a few times. V and J are TRBV24-1 and TRBJ1-5; D remains unclear. V was clipped by 5 bases and J by 1 base, with 8 bases between them. Germline lookup yields CDR1 KGHDR and CDR2 SFDVKD. The CDR3 extends over 14 amino acids. The DNA for the CDR3 is TGTGCCACCAGTGGAACAGTGAGCAATCAGCCCCAGCATTTT. This sequence encodes CATSGTVSNQPQHF.

V and J are TRBV11-2 and TRBJ2-5; D ambiguous. The V end was cut by 3 bases, the J end by 5 bases, with 16 bases between. CDR3 length: 15 amino acids. CDR1 SGHAT and CDR2 FQNNGV come from the germline V gene. The CDR3 coding sequence is TGTGCCAGCAGCTTGGGAACGGGCTGGAAGGAGACCCAGTACTTC. Translating gives CASSLGTGWKETQYF.

The genes are TRBV5-6 and TRBJ1-1; no clear D. Trimming shortened V by 5 bases and J by 14 bases, and 19 bases separated the two germline ends. Germline assignment: CDR1 SGHDT and CDR2 YYEEEE. The CDR3 is 12 residues long. CDR3 nucleotides: TGTGCCAGCAGTTCGCACCCTAGAAGTGGCTTCTTT. It specifies CASSSHPRSGFF. The full variable domain, its missing parts supplied by reference TRBV5-6 and TRBJ1-1, is DAGVTQSPTHLIKTRGQQVTLRCSPKSGHDTVSWYQQALGQGPQFIFQYYEEEERQRGNFPDRFSGHQFPNYSSELNVNALLLGDSALYLCASSSHPRSGFFGQGTRLTVV.

The chain has TRBV9 and TRBJ1-1, with D possibly TRBD1 on 5 matching bases. From germline, CDR1 is SGDLS and CDR2 YYNGEE. CDR3 length: 15 residues. V lost 4 bases and J 1 base, leaving 14 bases between the germline ends. This chain's CDR3 is CASSSSKGRNTEAFF. As DNA, the CDR3 is TGTGCCAGCAGCTCCAGCAAGGGGAGGAACACTGAAGCTTTCTTT.

The chain uses TRBV6-1 and TRBJ1-1; D not resolved. The CDR3 length is 14 residues. V lost 1 base to trimming and J lost 3 bases, with 9 bases between them. Germline CDR1 is MNHNS and CDR2 is SASEGT. As DNA, the CDR3 is TGTGCCAGCAGTGAAGTGGCTGCTCACACTGAAGCTTTCTTT. Its translation is CASSEVAAHTEAFF.